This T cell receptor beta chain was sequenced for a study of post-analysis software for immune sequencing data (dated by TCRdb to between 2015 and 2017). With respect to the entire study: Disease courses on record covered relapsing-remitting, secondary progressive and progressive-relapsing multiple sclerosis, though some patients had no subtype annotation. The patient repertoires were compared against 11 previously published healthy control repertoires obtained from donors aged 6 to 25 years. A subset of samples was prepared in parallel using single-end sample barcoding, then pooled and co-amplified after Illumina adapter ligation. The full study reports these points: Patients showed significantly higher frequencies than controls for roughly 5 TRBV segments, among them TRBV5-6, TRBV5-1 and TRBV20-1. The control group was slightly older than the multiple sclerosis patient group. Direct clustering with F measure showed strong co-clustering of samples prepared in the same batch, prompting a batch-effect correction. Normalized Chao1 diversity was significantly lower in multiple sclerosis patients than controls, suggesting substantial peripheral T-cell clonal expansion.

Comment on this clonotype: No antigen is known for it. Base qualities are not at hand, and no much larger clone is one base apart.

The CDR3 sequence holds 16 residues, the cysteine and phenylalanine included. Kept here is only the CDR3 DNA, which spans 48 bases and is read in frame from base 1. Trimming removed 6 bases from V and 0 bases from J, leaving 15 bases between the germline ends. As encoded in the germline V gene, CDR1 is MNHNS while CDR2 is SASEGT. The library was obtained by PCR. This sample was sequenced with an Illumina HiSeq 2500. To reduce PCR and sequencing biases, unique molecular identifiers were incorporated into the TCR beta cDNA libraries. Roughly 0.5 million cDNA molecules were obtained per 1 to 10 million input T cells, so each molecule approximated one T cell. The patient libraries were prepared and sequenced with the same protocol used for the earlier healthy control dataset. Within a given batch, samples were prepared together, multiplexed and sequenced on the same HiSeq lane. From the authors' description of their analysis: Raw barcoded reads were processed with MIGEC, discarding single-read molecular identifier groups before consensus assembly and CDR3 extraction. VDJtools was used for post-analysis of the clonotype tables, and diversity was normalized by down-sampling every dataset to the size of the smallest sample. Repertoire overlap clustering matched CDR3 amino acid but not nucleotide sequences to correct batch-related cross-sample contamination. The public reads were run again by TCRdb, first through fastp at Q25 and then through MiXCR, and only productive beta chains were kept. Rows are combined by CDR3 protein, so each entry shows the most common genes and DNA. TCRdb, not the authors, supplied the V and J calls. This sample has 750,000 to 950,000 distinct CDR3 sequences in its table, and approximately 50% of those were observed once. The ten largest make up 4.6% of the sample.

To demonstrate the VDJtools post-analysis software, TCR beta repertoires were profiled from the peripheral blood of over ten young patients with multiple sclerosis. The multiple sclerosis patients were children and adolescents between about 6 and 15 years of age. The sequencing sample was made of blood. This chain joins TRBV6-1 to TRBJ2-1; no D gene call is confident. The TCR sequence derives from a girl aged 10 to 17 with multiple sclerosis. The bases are TGTGCCAGCAGCCCCCTAATAGGTTTCTCCTACAATGAGCAGTTCTTC. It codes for CASSPLIGFSYNEQFF.